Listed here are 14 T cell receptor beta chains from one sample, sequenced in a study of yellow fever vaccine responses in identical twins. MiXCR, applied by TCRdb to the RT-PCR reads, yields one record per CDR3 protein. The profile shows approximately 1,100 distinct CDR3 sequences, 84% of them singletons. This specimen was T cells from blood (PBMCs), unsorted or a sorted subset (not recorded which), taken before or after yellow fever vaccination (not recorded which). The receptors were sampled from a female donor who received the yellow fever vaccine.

The CDR3 bases are TGTGCCAGCAGTTACTCGATACGGGGGATTTCCTACGAGCAGTACTTC. Amino acids: CASSYSIRGISYEQYF. The chain uses TRBV6-5 and TRBJ2-7, with D tentatively TRBD2 (6 bases). The CDR3 is 16 residues long. With 0 bases removed from V and 1 base from J, the gap between germline ends came to 13 bases. Per the germline V gene, CDR1 is MNHEY and CDR2 is SVGAGI.

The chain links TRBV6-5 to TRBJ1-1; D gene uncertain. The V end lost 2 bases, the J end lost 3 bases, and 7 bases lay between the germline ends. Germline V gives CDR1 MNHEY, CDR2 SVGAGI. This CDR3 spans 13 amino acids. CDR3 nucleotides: TGTGCCAGCAGTTACGTGGATTACACTGAAGCTTTCTTT. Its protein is CASSYVDYTEAFF.

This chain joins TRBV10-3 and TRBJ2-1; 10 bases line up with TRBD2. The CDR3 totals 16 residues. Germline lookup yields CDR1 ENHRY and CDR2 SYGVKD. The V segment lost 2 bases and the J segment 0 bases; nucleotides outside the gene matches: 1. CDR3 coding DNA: TGTGCCATCAGTGAGGGACTAGCGGACTCCTACAATGAGCAGTTCTTC. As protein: CAISEGLADSYNEQFF.

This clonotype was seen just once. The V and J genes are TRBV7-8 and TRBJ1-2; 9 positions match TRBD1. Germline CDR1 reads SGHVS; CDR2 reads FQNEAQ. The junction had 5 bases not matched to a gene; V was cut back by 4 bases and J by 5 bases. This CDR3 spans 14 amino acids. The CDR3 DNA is TGTGCCAGCAGCTCGGGGACAGGGTATTATGGCTACACCTTC. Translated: CASSSGTGYYGYTF.

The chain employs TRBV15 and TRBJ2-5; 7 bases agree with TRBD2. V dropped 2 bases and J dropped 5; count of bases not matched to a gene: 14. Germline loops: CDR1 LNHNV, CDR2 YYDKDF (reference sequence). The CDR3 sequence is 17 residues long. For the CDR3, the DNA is TGTGCCACCAGCAGACCCCCGACACGGGGGGAGGGGGAGACCCAGTACTTC. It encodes CATSRPPTRGEGETQYF.

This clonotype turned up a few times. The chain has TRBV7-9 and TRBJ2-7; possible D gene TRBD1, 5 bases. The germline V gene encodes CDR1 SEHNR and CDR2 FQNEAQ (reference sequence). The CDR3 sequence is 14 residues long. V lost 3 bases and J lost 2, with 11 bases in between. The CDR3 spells CASSFVAGTYEQYF. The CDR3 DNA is TGTGCCAGCAGCTTCGTGGCAGGGACCTACGAGCAGTACTTC. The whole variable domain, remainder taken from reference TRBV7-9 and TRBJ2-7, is DTGVSQNPRHKITKRGQNVTFRCDPISEHNRLYWYRQTLGQGPEFLTYFQNEAQLEKSRLLSDRFSAERPKGSFSTLEIQRTEQGDSAMYLCASSFVAGTYEQYFGPGTRLTVT.

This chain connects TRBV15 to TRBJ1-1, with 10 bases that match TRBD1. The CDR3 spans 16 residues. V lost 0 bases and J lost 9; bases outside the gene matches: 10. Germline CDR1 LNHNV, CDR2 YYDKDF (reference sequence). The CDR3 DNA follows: TGTGCCACCAGCAGAGATGGGACAGGGGCCATTATTCAAGCTTTCTTT. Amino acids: CATSRDGTGAIIQAFF.

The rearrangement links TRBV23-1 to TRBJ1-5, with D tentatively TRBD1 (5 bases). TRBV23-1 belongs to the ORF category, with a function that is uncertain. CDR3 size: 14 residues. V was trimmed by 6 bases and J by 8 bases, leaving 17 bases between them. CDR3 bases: TGCGCCAGCAGGATTCAGGGTACCCAGGAGCCCCAGCATTTT. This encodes CASRIQGTQEPQHF.

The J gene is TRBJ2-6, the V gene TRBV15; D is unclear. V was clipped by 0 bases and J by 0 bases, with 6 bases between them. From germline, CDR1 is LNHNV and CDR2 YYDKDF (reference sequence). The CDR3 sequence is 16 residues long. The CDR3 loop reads CATSRDVGSGANVLTF. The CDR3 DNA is TGTGCCACCAGCAGAGATGTAGGCTCTGGGGCCAACGTCCTGACTTTC.

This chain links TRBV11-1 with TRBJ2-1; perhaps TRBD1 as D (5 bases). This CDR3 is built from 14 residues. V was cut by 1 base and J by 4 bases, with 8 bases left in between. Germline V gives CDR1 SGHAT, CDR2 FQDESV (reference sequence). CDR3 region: CASSLDDSYNEQFF. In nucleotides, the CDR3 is TGTGCCAGCAGCTTAGATGACAGTTACAATGAGCAGTTCTTC.

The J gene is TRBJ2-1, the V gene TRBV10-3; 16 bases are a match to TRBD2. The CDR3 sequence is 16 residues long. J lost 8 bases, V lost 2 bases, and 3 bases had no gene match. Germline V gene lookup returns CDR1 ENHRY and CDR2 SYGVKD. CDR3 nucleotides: TGTGCCATCAGTGAGACGGGACTAGCGGGAGGGGATGAGCAGTTCTTC. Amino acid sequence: CAISETGLAGGDEQFF.

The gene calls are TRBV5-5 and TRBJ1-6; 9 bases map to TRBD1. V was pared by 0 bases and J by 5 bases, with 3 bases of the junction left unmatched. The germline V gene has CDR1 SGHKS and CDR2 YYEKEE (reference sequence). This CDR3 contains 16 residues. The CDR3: CASSLGDRANNSPLHF. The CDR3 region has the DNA TGTGCCAGCAGCTTGGGGGACAGGGCTAATAATTCACCCCTCCACTTT.

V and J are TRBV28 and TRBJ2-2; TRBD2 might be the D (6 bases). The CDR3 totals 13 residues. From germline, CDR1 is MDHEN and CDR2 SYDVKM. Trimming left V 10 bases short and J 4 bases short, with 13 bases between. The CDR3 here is CATPGESTGELFF. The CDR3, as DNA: TGTGCCACGCCGGGAGAGAGCACCGGGGAGCTGTTTTTT.

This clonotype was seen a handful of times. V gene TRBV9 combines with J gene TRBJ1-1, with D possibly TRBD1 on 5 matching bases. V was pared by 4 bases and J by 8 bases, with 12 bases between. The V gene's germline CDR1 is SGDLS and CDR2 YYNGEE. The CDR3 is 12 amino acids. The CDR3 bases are TGTGCCAGCAGCAAAGGGGTGGGGGAAGCTTTCTTT. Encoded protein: CASSKGVGEAFF.